The 8 T cell receptor beta chains listed next were all sequenced from one sample in a study of control samples from healthy donors and cancer patients. Method: immunoSEQ multiplex PCR; TCRdb's copy keeps in-frame clones and lacks some. The table lists about 190,000 clones, roughly nine tenths of them singletons. Sequenced: blood. These TCRs come from a man aged 25 to 40 in good health.

The rearrangement links TRBV11-3 to TRBJ2-1, with 7 bases aligning to TRBD1. The CDR3 consists of 15 residues. From germline, CDR1 is SGHNT and CDR2 YENEEA. Unmatched junction bases numbered 11, after V lost 6 bases and J lost 6 bases. The chain's CDR3 is CASSPRGQTFNEQFF. The CDR3 DNA reads as TGTGCCAGCAGTCCCCGGGGACAGACATTCAATGAGCAGTTCTTC.

V is TRBV12-3 or TRBV12-4 and J is TRBJ2-1; 8 bases agree with TRBD2. CDR3 size: 13 residues. V lost 8 bases, J lost 7 bases, and 7 bases stayed unmatched. The CDR3 region has the DNA TGTGCCAGCTCGGGGGGGCCTCGGAATGAGCAGTTCTTC. Protein product: CASSGGPRNEQFF.

The gene calls are TRBV11-3 and TRBJ2-2; 9 bases fit TRBD1. CDR1 and CDR2 (germline): SGHNT, YENEEA. V was pared by 5 bases and J by 6 bases, with 10 bases of the junction left unmatched. The CDR3 totals 16 residues. Written as DNA, the CDR3 is TGTGCCAGCAGCCTGGGACAGGGTCGATTGGCCGGGGAGCTGTTTTTT. It is translated as CASSLGQGRLAGELFF.

CDR3 coding DNA: TGTGCCAGCAGCCAAGGTTGGACGGGAGAGACCCAGTACTTC. As protein: CASSQGWTGETQYF. This rearrangement joins TRBV14 to TRBJ2-5; unclear D gene. The germline CDR1 and CDR2 sequences are SGHDN and FVKESK. Trimming removed 1 base at V and 4 bases at J, with 10 bases between. CDR3 length: 14 residues.

This chain uses TRBV6-6 with TRBJ2-7; TRBD1 aligns across 7 bases. Germline CDR1 MNHNY, CDR2 SVGAGI (reference sequence). The ends lost 6 bases at V and 2 bases at J; junction bases unmatched: 1. This CDR3 has 12 residues. CDR3 protein: CASRGQTYEQYF. CDR3 nucleotide sequence: TGTGCCAGCAGGGGACAGACCTACGAGCAGTACTTC.

The chain has TRBV6-5 and TRBJ1-6; TRBD1 might be the D (5 bases). V dropped 0 bases and J dropped 9 bases, with 12 bases sitting between them. The CDR3 runs 15 residues. Germline V lookup: CDR1 MNHEY, CDR2 SVGAGI. CDR3 region: CASSYSGTGTSPLHF. CDR3 bases: TGTGCCAGCAGTTACTCGGGGACGGGAACTTCACCCCTCCACTTT.

The rearrangement uses TRBV7-2 and TRBJ1-1; the D gene is possibly TRBD1 (6 bases). The CDR3 sequence is 15 residues long. Trimming took off 1 base at V and 3 bases at J, with 12 bases between the two ends. The V gene's germline CDR1 is SGHTA and CDR2 FQGNSA. Written as DNA, the CDR3 is TGTGCCAGCAGCTTAGTTGGGGGGGCGGACACTGAAGCTTTCTTT. It is translated as CASSLVGGADTEAFF. The complete variable domain, with remaining parts taken from reference TRBV7-2 and TRBJ1-1, reads GAGVSQSPSNKVTEKGKDVELRCDPISGHTALYWYRQSLGQGLEFLIYFQGNSAPDKSGLPSDRFSAERTGGSVSTLTIQRTQQEDSAVYLCASSLVGGADTEAFFGQGTRLTVV.

The V and J genes are TRBV19 and TRBJ1-3, with unresolved D. Germline lookup yields CDR1 LNHDA and CDR2 SQIVND (reference sequence). The V gene lost 3 bases and the J gene lost 0 bases, with 9 bases spanning the gap. This CDR3 comprises 15 residues. The CDR3 loop is CASSMGGVSGNTIYF. In DNA form, the CDR3 reads TGTGCCAGTAGTATGGGCGGAGTCTCTGGAAACACCATATATTTT.